The source of this TCR beta chain is a study of T cell repertoires in cytomegalovirus infection. This clonotype was detected ten times or more. Each CDR3 protein gets one entry after TCRdb re-called the reads with MiXCR. The sample includes about 250,000 distinct CDR3 sequences, about 18% of them seen just once. V was cut by 2 bases and J by 5 bases, with 15 bases left in between. Germline V gene lookup returns CDR1 SEHNR and CDR2 FQNEAQ (reference sequence). This CDR3 region has 15 residues. The J gene is TRBJ2-5, the V gene TRBV7-9, with a weak D call TRBD1 (5 bases). This sequence was found in a human donor in good health (CMV status not recorded). Some clones in this sample may be carry-over from other donors' samples. The sequenced material came from CD8+ T cells from PBMCs. In nucleotides, the CDR3 is TGTGCCAGCAGCTTAAGTCATCAAAAGGGGGAGACCCAGTACTTC. Its protein product is CASSLSHQKGETQYF.